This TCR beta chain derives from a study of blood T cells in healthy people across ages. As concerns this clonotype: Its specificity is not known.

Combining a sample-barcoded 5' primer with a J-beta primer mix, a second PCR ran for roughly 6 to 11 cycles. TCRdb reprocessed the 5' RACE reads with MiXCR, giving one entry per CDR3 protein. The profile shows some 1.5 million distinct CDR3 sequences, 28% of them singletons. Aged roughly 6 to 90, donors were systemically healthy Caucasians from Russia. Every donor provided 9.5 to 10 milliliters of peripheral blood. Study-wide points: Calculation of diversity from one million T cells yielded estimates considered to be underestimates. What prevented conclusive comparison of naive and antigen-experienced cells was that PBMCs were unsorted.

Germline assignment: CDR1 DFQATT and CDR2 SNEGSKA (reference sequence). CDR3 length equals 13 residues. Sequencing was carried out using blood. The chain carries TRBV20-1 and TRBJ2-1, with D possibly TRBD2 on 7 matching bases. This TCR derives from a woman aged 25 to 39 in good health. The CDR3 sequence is CSPIKEGGNEQFF. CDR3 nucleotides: TGCAGCCCTATAAAAGAGGGGGGGAATGAGCAGTTCTTC.